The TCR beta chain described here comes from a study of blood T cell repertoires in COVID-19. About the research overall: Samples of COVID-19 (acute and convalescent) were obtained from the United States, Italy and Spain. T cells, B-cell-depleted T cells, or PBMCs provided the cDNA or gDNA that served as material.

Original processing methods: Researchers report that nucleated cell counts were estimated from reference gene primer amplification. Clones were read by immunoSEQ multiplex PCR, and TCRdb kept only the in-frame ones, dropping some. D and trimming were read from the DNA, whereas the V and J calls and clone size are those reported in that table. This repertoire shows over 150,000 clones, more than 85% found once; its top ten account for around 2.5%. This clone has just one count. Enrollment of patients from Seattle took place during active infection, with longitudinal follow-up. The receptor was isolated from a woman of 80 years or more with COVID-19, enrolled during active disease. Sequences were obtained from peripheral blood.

CDR3 in DNA: TGTGCCAGCAGCTTAGGCGGCGGGAGTCACAATGAGCAGTTCTTC. Amino acid sequence: CASSLGGGSHNEQFF. The rearrangement joins TRBV7-3 to TRBJ2-1; 7 nucleotides match TRBD2. J gave up 5 bases and V 2 bases, and 6 bases lay outside the gene matches. Germline CDR1 reads SGHTA; CDR2 reads FQGTGA. This CDR3 has 15 amino acids.